This TCR beta chain was identified in a study of T cells after posttransplantation cyclophosphamide (dated by TCRdb to the mid-2010s). Describing the broader study: Using TRB sequencing, the study followed how the T cell repertoire reconstituted after myeloablative bone marrow transplantation in which posttransplantation cyclophosphamide served as GVHD prophylaxis. Antigen receptor sequencing covered samples from a few dozen PTCy-treated patients and fewer than 20 of their related bone marrow donors. Blood from every one of the approximately 36 PTCy patients who had 1-year posttransplant specimens underwent TRB sequencing. In 3 patients, TRB sequencing was also performed on up to 3 more blood samples taken 2 to 5.2 years after transplant, and in 4 patients, pretransplant blood was also TRB-sequenced. Because TRA and TRB clonality correlated tightly in under ten samples, the subsequent TCR analyses were limited to TRB only. Public TRB sequences were queried against a database of over 3,600 sequences associated with responses to pathogens, tumor antigens, self-antigens and alloantigens.

The control cohort consisted of ten to twelve patients who had myeloablative marrow transplants with methotrexate plus a calcineurin inhibitor and who were sampled 1 year after transplant. Peripheral blood and bone marrow mononuclear cells were isolated by Ficoll-Hypaque density centrifugation and were cryopreserved. Including the terminal cysteine and phenylalanine, the CDR3 comprises 15 residues. Kept here is only the CDR3 DNA, which spans 45 bases and is read in frame from base 1. V is pruned by 5 bases and J by 7 bases, leaving 12 bases of the junction without a gene match. The germline V gene yields SGHTA for CDR1 and FQGTGA for CDR2. TRB sequencing was run on genomic DNA with either the immunoSEQ assay at survey resolution or the hsTCRB kit. The published analysis was carried out like this. The immunoSEQ software was used for initial read processing, and the LymphoSeq R package was used for repertoire analyses. Clonality was calculated as 1 minus normalized Shannon entropy, and the Gini coefficient was also calculated for each TRB dataset. To infer phenotypes in unsorted samples, TRB sequences from sorted subsets of the recipient or donor were mapped onto the unsorted samples of the same recipient. Here the immuneACCESS table is served through TCRdb, limited to in-frame sequences with V and J called. Missing clones are a known gap in these copies; in checked studies unresolved V genes cover under half, and the rest lacks a known reason. That table supplies the V and J calls and clone size; D and trimming were determined from the DNA. The sample records roughly 15,000 clones, approximately 78% of which are singletons. The ten largest account for approximately 3% of the sample.

Points the paper makes about the study in general: The TRB repertoires of T cells infiltrating skin or GI tract showed only limited overlap with the TRB repertoires of T cells in blood. At 1-2 months, donor-recipient similarity was low but rose over the first year, and the later blood repertoires were often dominated by donor CD8+ memory clones. Across the approximately 47 patients, TRB clonality was highly associated with recipient CMV seropositivity and CMV reactivation, and diversity with PTCy was similar to that in the CNI/methotrexate controls.

In its sample, this clone was seen once. The antigen it recognizes is unknown. No much larger clone exists at a distance of one base, and base qualities are not known. The sample in question was PBMCs, obtained around 64 weeks after allogeneic stem cell transplant with calcineurin inhibitor and methotrexate. The receptor's source is a male patient between 25 and 39 years old who received an allogeneic stem cell transplant from an unrelated donor, was CMV-positive, and had acute and chronic GVHD. Some T cells seen after a transplant may have their origin in the graft donor. This receptor chain uses TRBV7-3 and TRBJ1-2, and 8 junctional nucleotides match TRBD1. The DNA sequence reads TGTGCCAGCAGCCCACACCAACAGGGGGTGGTTGGCTACACCTTC. This sequence encodes CASSPHQQGVVGYTF.